The present T cell receptor beta chain was sequenced within a study of T cell responses to AZD1222 COVID-19 vaccine. Study-level information: Second-dose intervals near 4 or 12 weeks were combined.

TCRdb's copy holds only in-frame clones and misses some; the assay was immunoSEQ multiplex PCR. The table records under 150,000 clones, approximately 94% of them present only once. A remark on this clone: Its antigen is undetermined.

Study outcomes and limitations: Females made up more of the donors, who were largely white British, and clonal diversity may have come out too low. Along spike, vaccine-associated CD4 TCRs were found throughout, with dominance at 160-218 and 743-854. Epitopes outside B.1.351 and B.1.1.7 mutated regions reportedly drew nearly half of spike TCRs.

CDR1 is SGHRS, CDR2 YFSETQ, per germline. The CDR3 is made up of 16 amino acids. V trimming: 0 bases; J trimming: 3 bases; junction bases outside the gene matches: 3. V usage is TRBV5-1 and J usage is TRBJ2-1; TRBD2 aligns across 10 bases. This clonotype was sampled from an adult in good health. The sample here was peripheral blood, taken on day 0 of AZD1222 vaccination. The CDR3 here is CASSLVSSGGYNEQFF. The DNA of the CDR3 is TGCGCCAGCAGCTTGGTGTCTAGCGGGGGCTACAATGAGCAGTTCTTC.